The clone carrying this TCR beta chain was picked up a small number of times. Noted time point: healthy volunteer bleed at 6 weeks. Whole blood, unfractionated, served as the material for total RNA extraction. For the library, individual cDNA molecules each received unique molecular identifiers. TCRdb independently ran MiXCR on the RACE reads; one entry per CDR3 protein. The sample holds about 45,000 distinct CDR3 sequences; around 4% are singletons and the top ten take around 6%. This record comes from a study of human T cells and chemical hapten exposure. This CDR3 is 16 amino acids long. Germline assignment: CDR1 KGHSH and CDR2 LQKENI. J gave up 5 bases and V 6 bases, and 11 bases lay outside the gene matches.

The sequenced sample was whole blood. The chain is built from TRBV18 and TRBJ2-5, with 11 nucleotides matching TRBD2. This clonotype was sampled from a human donor in good health. Some clones in this sample may be carry-over from other donors' samples. CDR3 in DNA: TGTGCCAGCTCCTCAGACCTAGCGGGAGGAGGTGAGACCCAGTACTTC. This sequence encodes CASSSDLAGGGETQYF.